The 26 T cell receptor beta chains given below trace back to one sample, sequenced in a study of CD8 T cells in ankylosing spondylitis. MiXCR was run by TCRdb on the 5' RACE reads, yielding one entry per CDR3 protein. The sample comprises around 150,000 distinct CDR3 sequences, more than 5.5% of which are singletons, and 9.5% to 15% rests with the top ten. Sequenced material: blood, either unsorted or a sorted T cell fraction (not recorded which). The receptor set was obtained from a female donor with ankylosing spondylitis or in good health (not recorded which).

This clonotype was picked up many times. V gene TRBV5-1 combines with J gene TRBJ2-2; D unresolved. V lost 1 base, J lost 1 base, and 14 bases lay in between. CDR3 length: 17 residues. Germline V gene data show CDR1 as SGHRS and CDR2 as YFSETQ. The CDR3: CASSLLQIQGNTGELFF. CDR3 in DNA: TGCGCCAGCAGCTTGCTCCAGATTCAAGGGAACACCGGGGAGCTGTTTTTT.

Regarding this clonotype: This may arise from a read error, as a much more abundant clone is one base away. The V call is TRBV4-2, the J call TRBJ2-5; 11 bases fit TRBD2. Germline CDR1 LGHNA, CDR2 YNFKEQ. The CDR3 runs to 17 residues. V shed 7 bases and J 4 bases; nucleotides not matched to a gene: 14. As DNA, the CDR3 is TGTGCCAGCACCCATGATACACTAGCGGGGGACCCAGAGACCCAGTACTTC. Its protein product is CASTHDTLAGDPETQYF.

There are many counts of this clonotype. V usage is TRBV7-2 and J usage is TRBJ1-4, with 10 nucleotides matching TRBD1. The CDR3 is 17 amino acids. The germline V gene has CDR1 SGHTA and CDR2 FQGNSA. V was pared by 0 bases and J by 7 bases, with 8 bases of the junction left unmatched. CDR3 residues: CASSLAGTGAAVEKLFF. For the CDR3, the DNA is TGTGCCAGCAGCTTAGCCGGGACAGGGGCCGCGGTTGAAAAACTGTTTTTT. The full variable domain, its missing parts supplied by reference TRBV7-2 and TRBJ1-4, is GAGVSQSPSNKVTEKGKDVELRCDPISGHTALYWYRQSLGQGLEFLIYFQGNSAPDKSGLPSDRFSAERTGGSVSTLTIQRTQQEDSAVYLCASSLAGTGAAVEKLFFGSGTQLSVL.

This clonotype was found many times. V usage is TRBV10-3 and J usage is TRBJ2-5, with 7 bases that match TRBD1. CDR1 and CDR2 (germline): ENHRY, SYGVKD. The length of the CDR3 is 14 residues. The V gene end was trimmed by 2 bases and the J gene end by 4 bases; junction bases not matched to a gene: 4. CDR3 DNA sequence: TGTGCCATCAGTGAGGAGGGGGCAGGAGAGACCCAGTACTTC. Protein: CAISEEGAGETQYF.

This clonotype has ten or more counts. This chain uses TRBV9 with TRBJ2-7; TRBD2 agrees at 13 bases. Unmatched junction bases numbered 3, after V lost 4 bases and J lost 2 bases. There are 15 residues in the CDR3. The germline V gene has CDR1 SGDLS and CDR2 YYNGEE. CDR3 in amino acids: CASSPGTSGAYEQYF. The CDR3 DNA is TGTGCCAGCAGCCCCGGGACTAGCGGGGCCTACGAGCAGTACTTC.

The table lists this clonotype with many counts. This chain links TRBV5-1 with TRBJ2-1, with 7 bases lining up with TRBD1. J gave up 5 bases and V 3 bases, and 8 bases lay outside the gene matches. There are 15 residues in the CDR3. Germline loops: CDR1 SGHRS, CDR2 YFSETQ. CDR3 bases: TGCGCCAGCAGCTCGGACGGGACAGCAGACAATGAGCAGTTCTTC. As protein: CASSSDGTADNEQFF.

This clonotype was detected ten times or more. The CDR3 sequence is CASSGAFYYGYTF. The CDR3, as DNA: TGTGCCAGCAGTGGAGCATTCTACTATGGCTACACCTTC. This chain uses TRBV12-3 or TRBV12-4 with TRBJ1-2; D gene uncertain. V gave up 5 bases and J gave up 3 bases, with 10 bases separating them. The CDR3 spans 13 residues.

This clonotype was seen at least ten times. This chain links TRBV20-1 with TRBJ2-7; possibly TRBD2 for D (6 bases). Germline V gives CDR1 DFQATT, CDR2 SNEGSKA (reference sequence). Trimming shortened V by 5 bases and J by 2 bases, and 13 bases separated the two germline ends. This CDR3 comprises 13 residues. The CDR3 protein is CSAARDSPYEQYF. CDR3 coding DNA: TGCAGTGCTGCCCGGGACTCCCCCTACGAGCAGTACTTC.

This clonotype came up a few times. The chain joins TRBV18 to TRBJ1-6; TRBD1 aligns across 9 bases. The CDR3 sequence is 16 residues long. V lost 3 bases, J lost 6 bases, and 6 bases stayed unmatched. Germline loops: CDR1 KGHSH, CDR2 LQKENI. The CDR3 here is CASSPRTGDFNSPLHF. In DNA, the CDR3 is TGTGCCAGCTCACCGAGGACAGGGGACTTTAATTCACCCCTCCACTTT.

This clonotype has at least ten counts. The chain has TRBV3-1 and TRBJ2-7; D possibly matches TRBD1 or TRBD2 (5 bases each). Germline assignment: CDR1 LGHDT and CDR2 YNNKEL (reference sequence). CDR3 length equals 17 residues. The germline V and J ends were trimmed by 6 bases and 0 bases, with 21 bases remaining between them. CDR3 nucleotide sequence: TGTGCCAGCAGTCCATCCCCGGCAGGGACCTTCTCCTACGAGCAGTACTTC. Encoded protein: CASSPSPAGTFSYEQYF.

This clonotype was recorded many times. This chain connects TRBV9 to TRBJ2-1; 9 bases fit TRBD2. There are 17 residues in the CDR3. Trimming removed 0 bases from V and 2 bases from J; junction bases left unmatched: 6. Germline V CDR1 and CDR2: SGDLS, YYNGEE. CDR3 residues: CASSVGLAGPPYNEQFF. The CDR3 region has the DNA TGTGCCAGCAGCGTAGGCCTAGCGGGGCCTCCCTACAATGAGCAGTTCTTC.

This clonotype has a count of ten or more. CDR3 sequence reads: CASTGTGGILYEQYF. In DNA form, the CDR3 reads TGTGCCAGCACCGGGACAGGGGGGATCCTCTACGAGCAGTACTTC. The rearrangement joins TRBV6-1 to TRBJ2-7; 11 nucleotides line up with TRBD1. With 7 bases clipped from V and 3 bases from J, the junction kept 8 bases outside the gene matches. Germline V lookup: CDR1 MNHNS, CDR2 SASEGT. The CDR3 is made up of 15 amino acids.

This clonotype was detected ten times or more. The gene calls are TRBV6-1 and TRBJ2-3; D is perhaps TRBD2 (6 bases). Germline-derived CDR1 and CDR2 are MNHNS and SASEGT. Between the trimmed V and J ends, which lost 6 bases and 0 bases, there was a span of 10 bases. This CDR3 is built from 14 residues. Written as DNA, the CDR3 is TGTGCCAGCAGGGTTGGGACTAGCACAGATACGCAGTATTTT. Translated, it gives CASRVGTSTDTQYF.

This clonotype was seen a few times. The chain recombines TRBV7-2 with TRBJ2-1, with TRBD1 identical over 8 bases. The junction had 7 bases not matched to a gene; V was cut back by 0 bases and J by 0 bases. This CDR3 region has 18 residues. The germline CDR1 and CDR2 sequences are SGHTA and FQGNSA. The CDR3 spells CASSLAHAGTGSYNEQFF. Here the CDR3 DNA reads TGTGCCAGCAGCTTAGCCCACGCTGGGACAGGCTCCTACAATGAGCAGTTCTTC.

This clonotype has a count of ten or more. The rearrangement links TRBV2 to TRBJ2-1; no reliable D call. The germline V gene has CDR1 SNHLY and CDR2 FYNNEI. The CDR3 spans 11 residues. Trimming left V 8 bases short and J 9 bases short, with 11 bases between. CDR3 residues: CASGDYLEQFF. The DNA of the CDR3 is TGTGCCAGCGGGGATTACCTTGAGCAGTTCTTC.

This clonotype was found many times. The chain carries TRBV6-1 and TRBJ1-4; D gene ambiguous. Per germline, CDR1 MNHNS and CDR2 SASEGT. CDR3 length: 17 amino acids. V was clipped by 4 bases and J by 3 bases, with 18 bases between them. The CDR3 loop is CASSVWDTARANEKLFF. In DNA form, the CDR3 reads TGTGCCAGCAGTGTATGGGATACAGCGCGAGCTAATGAAAAACTGTTTTTT.

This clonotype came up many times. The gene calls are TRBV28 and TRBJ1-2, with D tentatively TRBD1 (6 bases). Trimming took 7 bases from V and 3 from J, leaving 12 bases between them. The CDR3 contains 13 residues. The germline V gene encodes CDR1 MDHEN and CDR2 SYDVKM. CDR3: CASNRVNYYGYTF. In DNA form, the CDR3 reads TGTGCCAGCAACAGGGTCAACTACTATGGCTACACCTTC.

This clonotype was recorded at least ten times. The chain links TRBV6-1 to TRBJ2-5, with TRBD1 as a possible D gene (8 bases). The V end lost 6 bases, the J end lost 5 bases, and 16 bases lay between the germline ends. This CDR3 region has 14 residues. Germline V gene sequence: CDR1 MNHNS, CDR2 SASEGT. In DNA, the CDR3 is TGTGCCAGCAGCGACAGGGGAGGGGATGAGACCCAGTACTTC. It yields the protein CASSDRGGDETQYF.

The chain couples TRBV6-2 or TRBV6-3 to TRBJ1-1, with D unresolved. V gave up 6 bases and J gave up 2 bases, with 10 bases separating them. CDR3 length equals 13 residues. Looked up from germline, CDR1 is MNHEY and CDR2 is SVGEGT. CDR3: CASRGLGNTEAFF. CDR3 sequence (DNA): TGTGCCAGCAGAGGACTGGGAAACACTGAAGCTTTCTTT.

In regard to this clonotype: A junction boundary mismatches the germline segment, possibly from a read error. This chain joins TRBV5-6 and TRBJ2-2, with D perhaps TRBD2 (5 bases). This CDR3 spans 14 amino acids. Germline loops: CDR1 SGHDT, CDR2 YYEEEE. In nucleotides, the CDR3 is TGTGCCAGCAGCACCGGACTCCTCTCCGGGGAGCTGCTTTTT. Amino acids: CASSTGLLSGELLF.

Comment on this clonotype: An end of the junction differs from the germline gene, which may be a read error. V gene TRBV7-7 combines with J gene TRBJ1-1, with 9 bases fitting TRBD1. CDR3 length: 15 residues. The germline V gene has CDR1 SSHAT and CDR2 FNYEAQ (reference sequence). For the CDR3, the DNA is TGTGCTAGCAGCTCCGGACAGGGGATGAGCACTGAAGCTTTCTTT. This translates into CASSSGQGMSTEAFF.

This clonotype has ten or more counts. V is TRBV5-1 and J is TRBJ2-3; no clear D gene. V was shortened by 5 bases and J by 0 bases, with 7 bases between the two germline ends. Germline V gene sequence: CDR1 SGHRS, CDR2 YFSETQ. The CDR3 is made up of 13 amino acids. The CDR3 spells CASRSISTDTQYF. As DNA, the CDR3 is TGCGCCAGCAGGAGTATTAGCACAGATACGCAGTATTTT.

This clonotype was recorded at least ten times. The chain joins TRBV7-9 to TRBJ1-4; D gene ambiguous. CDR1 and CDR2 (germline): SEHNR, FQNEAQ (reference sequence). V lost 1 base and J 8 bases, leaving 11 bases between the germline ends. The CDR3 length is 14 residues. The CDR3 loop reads CASSLGRAAEKLFF. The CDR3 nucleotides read TGTGCCAGCAGCTTAGGTCGGGCAGCCGAAAAACTGTTTTTT. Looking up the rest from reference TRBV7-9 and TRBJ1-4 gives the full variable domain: DTGVSQNPRHKITKRGQNVTFRCDPISEHNRLYWYRQTLGQGPEFLTYFQNEAQLEKSRLLSDRFSAERPKGSFSTLEIQRTEQGDSAMYLCASSLGRAAEKLFFGSGTQLSVL.

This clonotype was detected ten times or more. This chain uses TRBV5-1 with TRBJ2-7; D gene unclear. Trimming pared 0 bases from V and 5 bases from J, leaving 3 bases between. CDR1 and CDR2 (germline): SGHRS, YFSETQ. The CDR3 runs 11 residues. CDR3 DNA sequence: TGCGCCAGCAGCTTGGATCACGAGCAGTACTTC. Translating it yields CASSLDHEQYF.

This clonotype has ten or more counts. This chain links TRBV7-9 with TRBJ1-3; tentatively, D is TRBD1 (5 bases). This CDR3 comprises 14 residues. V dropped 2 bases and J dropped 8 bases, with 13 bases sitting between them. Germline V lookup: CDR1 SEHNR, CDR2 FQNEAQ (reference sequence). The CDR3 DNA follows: TGTGCCAGCAGCTTATTGTCAGGGAGCGACACCATATATTTT. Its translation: CASSLLSGSDTIYF.

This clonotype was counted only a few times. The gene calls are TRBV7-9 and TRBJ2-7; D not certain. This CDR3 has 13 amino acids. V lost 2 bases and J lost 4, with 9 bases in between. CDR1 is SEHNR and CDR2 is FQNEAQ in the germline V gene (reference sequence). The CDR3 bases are TGTGCCAGCAGCTTATTGACGGCATACGAGCAGTACTTC. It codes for CASSLLTAYEQYF.